One sample yielded the 27 T cell receptor beta chains listed below, sequenced in a study of blood T cell repertoires in COVID-19. The repertoire was sequenced with immunoSEQ multiplex PCR; TCRdb's copy has only in-frame clones and lacks some. The sample lists about 210,000 clones; about 85% were seen once. The sample taken for sequencing was peripheral blood. Receptors originate from a man between 65 and 79 years old with acute or convalescent COVID-19.

J is TRBJ1-2 and V is TRBV19, with 7 bases fitting TRBD1. V was clipped by 2 bases and J by 5 bases; unmatched bases: 8. The CDR3 has 15 residues. Germline CDR1 is LNHDA and CDR2 is SQIVND (reference sequence). CDR3 in amino acids: CASSISTGRRYGYTF. The CDR3 DNA reads as TGTGCCAGTAGTATATCGACAGGGAGGAGGTATGGCTACACCTTC.

V and J are TRBV11-1 and TRBJ2-1; TRBD2 agrees at 8 bases. Germline CDR1 is SGHAT and CDR2 is FQDESV (reference sequence). J lost 3 bases, V lost 5 bases, and 6 bases had no gene match. The CDR3 extends over 15 amino acids. The CDR3 bases are TGTGCCAGCAGCCTCAGCGGGAGTGACTACAATGAGCAGTTCTTC. It yields the protein CASSLSGSDYNEQFF.

The V and J genes are TRBV2 and TRBJ2-1; 7 bases are shared with TRBD2. The germline gives CDR1 SNHLY, CDR2 FYNNEI. This CDR3 has 14 residues. V lost 10 bases, J lost 4 bases, and 10 bases stayed unmatched. In DNA, the CDR3 is TGTGCCACCTTCGCGGGAGTGGGGTACAATGAGCAGTTCTTC. Translating gives CATFAGVGYNEQFF.

The chain carries TRBV7-5 and TRBJ1-6. TRBV7-5 is a pseudogene. The CDR3 is 13 residues long. This chain's CDR3 is CVRSSRGDSPLHF. CDR3 coding DNA: TGTGTCAGAAGCTCGCGGGGGGACTCACCCCTCCACTTT.

This clone turned up a few times. The V and J genes are TRBV5-1 and TRBJ2-1; 15 bases agree with TRBD2. The CDR3 has 14 residues. Germline V CDR1 and CDR2: SGHRS, YFSETQ. Trimming removed 5 bases from V and 9 bases from J; junction bases left unmatched: 3. CDR3 residues: CASSGTSGRIEQFF. In DNA, the CDR3 is TGCGCCAGCAGTGGGACTAGCGGGAGGATTGAGCAGTTCTTC.

The rearrangement joins TRBV7-9 to TRBJ2-2; 10 bases align to TRBD2. Trimming removed 4 bases from V and 4 bases from J; junction bases left unmatched: 15. The CDR3 covers 19 residues. The germline V gene has CDR1 SEHNR and CDR2 FQNEAQ (reference sequence). CDR3 region: CASSSFRPSGSEGTGELFF. The CDR3 nucleotides read TGTGCCAGCAGCTCCTTTAGGCCTAGCGGGAGCGAGGGCACCGGGGAGCTGTTTTTT.

This sequence joins TRBV3-1 (or the pseudogene TRBV3-2) and TRBJ2-5; 11 bases align to TRBD2. This CDR3 is built from 17 residues. After removal of 3 bases from V and 3 bases from J, the junction contained 9 bases not matched to a gene. Germline V gene data show CDR1 as LGHDT and CDR2 as YNNKEL (reference sequence). CDR3 region: CASSHLLAGATKETQYF. The CDR3 region has the DNA TGTGCCAGCAGCCACCTACTAGCGGGGGCTACTAAAGAGACCCAGTACTTC.

This chain uses TRBV5-1 with TRBJ2-2; tentatively, D is TRBD1 (5 bases). Trimming shortened V by 1 base and J by 6 bases, and 10 bases separated the two germline ends. CDR1 and CDR2 from the germline V gene are SGHRS and YFSETQ. The CDR3 totals 14 residues. CDR3 sequence reads: CASSLRGEAGELFF. The CDR3 DNA sequence: TGCGCCAGCAGCTTGAGGGGCGAGGCCGGGGAGCTGTTTTTT.

The rearrangement uses TRBV5-6 and TRBJ1-1, with D perhaps matching TRBD1 (5 bases). Germline values: CDR1 SGHDT, CDR2 YYEEEE. The CDR3 is made up of 15 amino acids. V was trimmed by 3 bases and J by 1 base, leaving 13 bases between them. CDR3 nucleotides: TGTGCCAGCAGCTCCGGGTACAGGACGAACACTGAAGCTTTCTTT. Its translation: CASSSGYRTNTEAFF.

The V call is TRBV2, the J call TRBJ2-7; TRBD2 aligns across 10 bases. The CDR3 runs 14 residues. V lost 11 bases to trimming and J lost 7 bases; unmatched junction nucleotides: 14. CDR1 is SNHLY, CDR2 FYNNEI, per germline. This chain's CDR3 is CAGAAGGLSREQYF. The CDR3 DNA is TGTGCCGGTGCAGCGGGAGGGTTAAGTAGAGAGCAGTACTTC.

The chain has TRBV29-1 and TRBJ1-1; the D gene is possibly TRBD1 (5 bases). Per germline, CDR1 SQVTM and CDR2 ANQGSEA. The CDR3 runs 15 residues. V lost 5 bases to trimming and J lost 1 base, with 17 bases between them. The CDR3 DNA follows: TGCAGCGTTCTCCCCTTGACAGAAGCGAACACTGAAGCTTTCTTT. Its protein product is CSVLPLTEANTEAFF.

J is TRBJ2-3 and V is TRBV6-5; D is undetermined. This CDR3 region has 11 residues. Germline assignment: CDR1 MNHEY and CDR2 SVGAGI. V was shortened by 6 bases and J by 6 bases, with 7 bases between the two germline ends. This CDR3 is CASSVEDTQYF. CDR3 nucleotide sequence: TGTGCCAGCAGCGTTGAGGATACGCAGTATTTT.

This sequence joins TRBV12-3 or TRBV12-4 and TRBJ1-1; 7 bases agree with TRBD1. The CDR3 loop spans 11 amino acids. Unmatched junction bases numbered 6, after V lost 8 bases and J lost 9 bases. CDR3 protein: CASLWRGQAFF. CDR3 coding DNA: TGTGCCAGCTTGTGGAGGGGGCAAGCTTTCTTT.

The chain uses TRBV7-2 and TRBJ2-3; D unresolved. This CDR3 has 14 residues. Deletions cut 5 bases from V and 1 base from J, with 10 bases between. Germline lookup yields CDR1 SGHTA and CDR2 FQGNSA. DNA for the CDR3: TGTGCCAGCAGCCCCTCCCCGGGCACAGATACGCAGTATTTT. Protein sequence: CASSPSPGTDTQYF.

This sequence joins TRBV6-1 and TRBJ1-1, with 7 bases matching TRBD1. Germline assignment: CDR1 MNHNS and CDR2 SASEGT. V lost 0 bases, J lost 7 bases, and 2 bases stayed unmatched. CDR3 length: 13 residues. CDR3 amino acids: CASSEARQGEAFF. The CDR3 nucleotides read TGTGCCAGCAGTGAAGCGCGACAGGGTGAAGCTTTCTTT.

This rearrangement joins TRBV14 to TRBJ2-5; 7 bases align to TRBD1. Germline V gene data show CDR1 as SGHDN and CDR2 as FVKESK. The CDR3 length is 15 residues. V shed 6 bases and J 5 bases; nucleotides not matched to a gene: 12. The CDR3: CASSLQTGWLETQYF. CDR3 DNA: TGTGCCAGCAGTCTTCAGACAGGGTGGCTGGAGACCCAGTACTTC.

The chain employs TRBV12-5 and TRBJ2-5; D gene ambiguous. The length of the CDR3 is 13 residues. Trimming cost V 2 bases and J 5 bases, with 9 bases left between them. Germline values: CDR1 LGHNT, CDR2 FRNRAP. CDR3 sequence reads: CASGLPSGETQYF. CDR3 sequence (DNA): TGTGCTAGTGGTTTGCCCTCCGGGGAGACCCAGTACTTC.

This chain's CDR3 is CASSPDSSYFSPLHF. CDR3 DNA sequence: TGTGCCAGCTCTCCGGACAGCTCGTACTTTTCACCCCTCCACTTT. The chain employs TRBV18 and TRBJ1-6, with a possible D match to TRBD1 (6 bases). The CDR3 runs to 15 residues. Trimming removed 6 bases at V and 9 bases at J, with 18 bases between. The germline CDR1 and CDR2 sequences are KGHSH and LQKENI.

This chain joins TRBV5-1 and TRBJ1-5, with 8 nucleotides matching TRBD1. The junction had 6 bases not matched to a gene; V was cut back by 4 bases and J by 0 bases. This CDR3 contains 16 residues. Germline V gene data show CDR1 as SGHRS and CDR2 as YFSETQ. CDR3 amino acids: CASSPGTGNSNQPQHF. The CDR3 DNA sequence: TGCGCCAGCAGCCCCGGGACAGGTAATAGCAATCAGCCCCAGCATTTT.

The chain has TRBV27 and TRBJ2-5, with 13 bases that match TRBD2. CDR3 length: 15 residues. V dropped 5 bases and J dropped 5; count of bases not matched to a gene: 5. From germline, CDR1 is MNHEY and CDR2 SMNVEV (reference sequence). The CDR3, as DNA: TGTGCCAGCAGTCCCGGGACTAGCGGGATGGAGACCCAGTACTTC. Translating gives CASSPGTSGMETQYF.

The chain combines TRBV28 with TRBJ2-1; D uncertain. CDR3 length: 11 amino acids. The V end was cut by 5 bases, the J end by 7 bases, with 6 bases between. Germline V gene data show CDR1 as MDHEN and CDR2 as SYDVKM. The CDR3 DNA sequence: TGTGCCAGCAGTCTCTTTAATGAGCAGTTCTTC. This codes for CASSLFNEQFF.

Written as DNA, the CDR3 is TGTGCCTGGGCGAGTGGTGGTTGGGAGACCCAGTACTTC. It codes for CAWASGGWETQYF. The V gene is TRBV30, the J gene TRBJ2-5; D not certain. The germline V gene encodes CDR1 GTSNPN and CDR2 SVGIG (reference sequence). The CDR3 has 13 residues. The ends were cut back, 5 bases at V and 5 bases at J, with 15 bases in the middle.

This clone was seen more than once but under ten times. The genes are TRBV5-6 and TRBJ2-5; 12 nucleotides match TRBD1. V was clipped by 3 bases and J by 5 bases; unmatched bases: 2. The CDR3 is made up of 14 amino acids. CDR1 and CDR2 (germline): SGHDT, YYEEEE. Written as DNA, the CDR3 is TGTGCCAGCAGCTGGGACAGGGGGCGGGAGACCCAGTACTTC. The encoded protein is CASSWDRGRETQYF.

V usage is TRBV19 and J usage is TRBJ2-5; TRBD1 matches 7 bases. This CDR3 region has 13 residues. Germline CDR1 reads LNHDA; CDR2 reads SQIVND (reference sequence). After removal of 4 bases from V and 5 bases from J, the junction contained 4 bases not matched to a gene. The CDR3 DNA is TGTGCCAGTAGTAAGAACAGGGGCGAGACCCAGTACTTC. This codes for CASSKNRGETQYF.

CDR3 region: CATSSATGELFF. The CDR3 bases are TGTGCCACCAGTAGTGCAACCGGGGAGCTGTTTTTT. This chain joins TRBV15 and TRBJ2-2, with D hard to call. V gave up 6 bases and J gave up 5 bases, with 7 bases separating them. Germline-derived CDR1 and CDR2 are LNHNV and YYDKDF (reference sequence). CDR3 length equals 12 residues.

The V and J genes are TRBV6-5 and TRBJ1-2; D possibly corresponds to TRBD1 (5 bases). CDR3 length: 14 amino acids. With 2 bases removed from V and 7 bases from J, the gap between germline ends came to 14 bases. Per germline, CDR1 MNHEY and CDR2 SVGAGI. The DNA for the CDR3 is TGTGCCAGCAGTTACAACCAGGGTTTCTTTGGCTACACCTTC. Translating it yields CASSYNQGFFGYTF.

The chain uses TRBV5-4 and TRBJ2-2; 9 nucleotides align to TRBD1. The germline V gene has CDR1 SGHNT and CDR2 YYREEE (reference sequence). The CDR3 loop spans 14 amino acids. V dropped 4 bases and J dropped 8; count of bases not matched to a gene: 6. In DNA form, the CDR3 reads TGTGCCAGCAGCGTGAACAGGGGGCTGGGGGAGCTGTTTTTT. Translated: CASSVNRGLGELFF.